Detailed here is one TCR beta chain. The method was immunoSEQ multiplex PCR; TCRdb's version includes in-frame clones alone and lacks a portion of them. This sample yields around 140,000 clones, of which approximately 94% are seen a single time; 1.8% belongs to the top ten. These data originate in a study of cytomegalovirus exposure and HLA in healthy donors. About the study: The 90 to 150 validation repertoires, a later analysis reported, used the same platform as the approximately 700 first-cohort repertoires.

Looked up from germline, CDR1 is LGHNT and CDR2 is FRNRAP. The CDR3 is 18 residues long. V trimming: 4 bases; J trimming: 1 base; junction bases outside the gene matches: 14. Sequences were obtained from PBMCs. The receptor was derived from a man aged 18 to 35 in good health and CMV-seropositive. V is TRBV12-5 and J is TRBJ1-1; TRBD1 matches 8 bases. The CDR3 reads CASGYDRGGPMWNTEAFF. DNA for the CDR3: TGTGCTAGTGGTTACGACAGGGGTGGGCCCATGTGGAACACTGAAGCTTTCTTT.